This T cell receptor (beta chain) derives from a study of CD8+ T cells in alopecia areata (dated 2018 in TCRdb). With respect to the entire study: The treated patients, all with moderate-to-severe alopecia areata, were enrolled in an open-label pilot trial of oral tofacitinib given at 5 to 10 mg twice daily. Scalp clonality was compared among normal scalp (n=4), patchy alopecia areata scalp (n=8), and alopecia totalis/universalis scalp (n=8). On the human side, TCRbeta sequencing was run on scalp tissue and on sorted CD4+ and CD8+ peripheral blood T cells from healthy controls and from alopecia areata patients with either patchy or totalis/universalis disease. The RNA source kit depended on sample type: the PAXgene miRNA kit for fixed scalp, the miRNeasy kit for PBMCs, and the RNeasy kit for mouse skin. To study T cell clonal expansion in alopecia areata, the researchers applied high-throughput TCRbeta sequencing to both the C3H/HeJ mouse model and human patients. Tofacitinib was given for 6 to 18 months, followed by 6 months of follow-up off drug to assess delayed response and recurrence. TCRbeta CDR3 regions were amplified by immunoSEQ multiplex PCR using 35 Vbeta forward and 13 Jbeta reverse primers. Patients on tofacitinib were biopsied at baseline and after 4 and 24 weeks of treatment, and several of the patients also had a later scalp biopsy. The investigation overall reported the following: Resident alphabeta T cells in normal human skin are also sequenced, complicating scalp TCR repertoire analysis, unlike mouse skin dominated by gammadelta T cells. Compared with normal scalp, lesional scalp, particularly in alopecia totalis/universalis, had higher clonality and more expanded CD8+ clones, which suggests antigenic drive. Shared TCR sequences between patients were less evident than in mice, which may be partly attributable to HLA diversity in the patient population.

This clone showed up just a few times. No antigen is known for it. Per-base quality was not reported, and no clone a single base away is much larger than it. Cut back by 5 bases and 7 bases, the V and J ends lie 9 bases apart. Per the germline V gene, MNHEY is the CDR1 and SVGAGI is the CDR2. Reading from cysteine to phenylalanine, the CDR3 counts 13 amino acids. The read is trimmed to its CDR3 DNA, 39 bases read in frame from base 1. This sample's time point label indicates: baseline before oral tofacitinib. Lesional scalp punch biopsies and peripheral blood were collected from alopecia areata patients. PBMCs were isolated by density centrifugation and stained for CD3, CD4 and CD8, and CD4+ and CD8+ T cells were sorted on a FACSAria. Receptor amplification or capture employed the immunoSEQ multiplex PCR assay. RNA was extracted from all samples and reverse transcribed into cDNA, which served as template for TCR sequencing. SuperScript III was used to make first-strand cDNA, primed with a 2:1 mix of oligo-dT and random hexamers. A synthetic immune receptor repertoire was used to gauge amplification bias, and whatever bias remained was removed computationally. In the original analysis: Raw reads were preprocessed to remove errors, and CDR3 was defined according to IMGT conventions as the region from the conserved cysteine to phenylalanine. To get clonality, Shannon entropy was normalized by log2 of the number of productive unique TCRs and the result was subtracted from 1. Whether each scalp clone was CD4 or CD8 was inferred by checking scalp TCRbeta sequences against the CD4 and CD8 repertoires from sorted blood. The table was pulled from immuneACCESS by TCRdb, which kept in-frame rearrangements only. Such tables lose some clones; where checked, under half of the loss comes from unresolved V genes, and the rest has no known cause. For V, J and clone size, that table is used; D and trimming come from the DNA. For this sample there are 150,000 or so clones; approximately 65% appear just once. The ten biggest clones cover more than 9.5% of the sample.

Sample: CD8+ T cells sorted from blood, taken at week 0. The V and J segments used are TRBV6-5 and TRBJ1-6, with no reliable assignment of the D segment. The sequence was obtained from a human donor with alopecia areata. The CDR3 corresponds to CASSPGLNSPLHF. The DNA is TGTGCCAGCAGTCCGGGCCTAAATTCACCCCTCCACTTT.